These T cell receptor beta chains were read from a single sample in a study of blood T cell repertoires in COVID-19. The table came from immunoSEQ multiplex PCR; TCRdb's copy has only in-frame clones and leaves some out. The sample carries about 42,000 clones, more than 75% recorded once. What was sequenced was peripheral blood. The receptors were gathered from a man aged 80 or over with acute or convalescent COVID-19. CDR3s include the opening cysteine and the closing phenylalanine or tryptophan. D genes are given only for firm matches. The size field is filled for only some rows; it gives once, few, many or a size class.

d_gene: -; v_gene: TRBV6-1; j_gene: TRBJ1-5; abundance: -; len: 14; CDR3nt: TGTGCCAGCAGTGAACACGGTCAAAATCAGCCCCAGCATTTT; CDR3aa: CASSEHGQNQPQHF
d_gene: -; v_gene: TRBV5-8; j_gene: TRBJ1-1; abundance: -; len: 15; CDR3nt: TGTGCCAGCAGCTTGGTAGAAGGGGTCTTCACTGAAGCTTTCTTT; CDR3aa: CASSLVEGVFTEAFF
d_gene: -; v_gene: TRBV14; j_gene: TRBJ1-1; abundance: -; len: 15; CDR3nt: TGTGCCAGCAGCCCCATGGACAGAAGGGACACTGAAGCTTTCTTT; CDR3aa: CASSPMDRRDTEAFF
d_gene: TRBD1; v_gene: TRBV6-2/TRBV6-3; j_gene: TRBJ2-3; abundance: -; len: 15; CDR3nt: TGTGCCAGCAGTCCCAGGACAGGGGAGACAGATACGCAGTATTTT; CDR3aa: CASSPRTGETDTQYF
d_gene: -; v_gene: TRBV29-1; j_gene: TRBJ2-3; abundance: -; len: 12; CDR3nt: TGCAGCGTGTGGCAGGGGATAAATACGCAGTATTTT; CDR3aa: CSVWQGINTQYF
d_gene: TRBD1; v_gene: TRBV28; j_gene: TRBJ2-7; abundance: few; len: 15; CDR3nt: TGTGCCAGCAGTCCCCCAGGGACAGGGGTTTACGAGCAGTACTTC; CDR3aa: CASSPPGTGVYEQYF
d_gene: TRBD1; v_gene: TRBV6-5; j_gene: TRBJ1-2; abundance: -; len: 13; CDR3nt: TGTGCCAGCAGGACCCAGGGGGTACATGGCTACACCTTC; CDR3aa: CASRTQGVHGYTF
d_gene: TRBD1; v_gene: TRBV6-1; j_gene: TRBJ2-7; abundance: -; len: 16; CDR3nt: TGTGCCAGCAGTGAAAGTGGGACAGGGGTTCCCTACGAGCAGTACTTC; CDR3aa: CASSESGTGVPYEQYF
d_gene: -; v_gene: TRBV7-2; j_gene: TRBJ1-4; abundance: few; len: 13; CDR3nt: TGTGCCAGCAGCTTAGGGAGTAATGAAAAACTGTTTTTT; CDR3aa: CASSLGSNEKLFF
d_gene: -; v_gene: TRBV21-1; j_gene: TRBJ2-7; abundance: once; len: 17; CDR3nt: TGTGCCAGCAGCAAAGGTCGCGGGAGATACCCCTATTTCGAGCAGTACTTC; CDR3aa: CASSKGRGRYPYFEQYF
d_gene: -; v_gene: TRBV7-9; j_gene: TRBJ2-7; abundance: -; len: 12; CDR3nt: TGTGCCAGCAGCGTTGGAAGGGGCGAGCAGTACTTC; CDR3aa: CASSVGRGEQYF
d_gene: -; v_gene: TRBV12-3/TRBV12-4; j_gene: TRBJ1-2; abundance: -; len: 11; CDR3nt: TGTGCCACGGCAGGGTTGGGCGGCTACACCTTC; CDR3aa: CATAGLGGYTF
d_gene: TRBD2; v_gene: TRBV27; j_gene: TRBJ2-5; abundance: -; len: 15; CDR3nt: TGTGCCTGCGGGCCTTCGGGACTAGGGTCAAGAACCCAGTACTTC; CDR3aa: CACGPSGLGSRTQYF
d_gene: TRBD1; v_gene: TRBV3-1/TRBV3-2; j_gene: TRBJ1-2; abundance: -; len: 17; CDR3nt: TGTGCCAGCAGCCAGTCGAAAGTCGGGACAGGCAACTATGGCTACACCTTC; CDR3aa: CASSQSKVGTGNYGYTF
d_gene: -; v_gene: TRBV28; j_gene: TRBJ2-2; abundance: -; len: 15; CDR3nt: TGTGCCAGCAGTTTATCGGGAGCGAACACCGGGGAGCTGTTTTTT; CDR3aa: CASSLSGANTGELFF
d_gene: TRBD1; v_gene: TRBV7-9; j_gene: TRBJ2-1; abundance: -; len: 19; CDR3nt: TGTGCCAGCAGCTTAAGGGACAGGGGTTTAATAAGGTCCTACAATGAGCAGTTCTTC; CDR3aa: CASSLRDRGLIRSYNEQFF
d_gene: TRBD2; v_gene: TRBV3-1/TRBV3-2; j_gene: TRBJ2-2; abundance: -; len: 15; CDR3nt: TGTGCCAGCAGCCAACTCCAAGGGAGGGGAGGGGAGCTGTTTTTT; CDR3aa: CASSQLQGRGGELFF
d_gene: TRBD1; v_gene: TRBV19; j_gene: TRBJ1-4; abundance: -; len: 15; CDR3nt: TGTGCCAGTAGGGAAAGGACAGGGATGAGTGAAAAACTGTTTTTT; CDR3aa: CASRERTGMSEKLFF
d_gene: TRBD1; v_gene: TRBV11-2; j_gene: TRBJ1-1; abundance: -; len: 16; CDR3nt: TGTGCCAGCAGCTTATGGCGGACAGGGATGAACACTGAAGCTTTCTTT; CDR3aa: CASSLWRTGMNTEAFF
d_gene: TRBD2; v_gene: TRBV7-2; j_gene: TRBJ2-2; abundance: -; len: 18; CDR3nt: TGTGCCAGCAGCCAGCCCCCCCGGACTAGCGGGGGGGCGGGAGAGCTGTTTTTT; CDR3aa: CASSQPPRTSGGAGELFF
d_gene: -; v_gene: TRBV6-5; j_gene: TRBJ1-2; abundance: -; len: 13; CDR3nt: TGTGCCAGCAGTTACTCTGACAGTTATGGCTACACCTTC; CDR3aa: CASSYSDSYGYTF
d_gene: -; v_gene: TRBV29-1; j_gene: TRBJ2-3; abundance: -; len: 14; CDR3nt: TGCAGCGTTGATAGGGGCCTTAGCACAGATACGCAGTATTTT; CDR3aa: CSVDRGLSTDTQYF
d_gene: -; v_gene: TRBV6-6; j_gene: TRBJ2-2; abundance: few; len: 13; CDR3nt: TGTGCCAGCAGTTACAGGGGTTACGGGGAGCTGTTTTTT; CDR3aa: CASSYRGYGELFF
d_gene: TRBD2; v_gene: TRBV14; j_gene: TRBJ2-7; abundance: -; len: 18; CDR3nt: TGTGCCAGCAGCCAAGAGGAAGGGAGGCTAGCGGGAGTCCACGAGCAGTACTTC; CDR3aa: CASSQEEGRLAGVHEQYF
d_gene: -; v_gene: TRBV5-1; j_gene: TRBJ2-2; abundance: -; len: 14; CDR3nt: TGCGCCAGCAGCTTCGAGGTCGTGAGAGGGGAGCTGTTTTTT; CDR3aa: CASSFEVVRGELFF
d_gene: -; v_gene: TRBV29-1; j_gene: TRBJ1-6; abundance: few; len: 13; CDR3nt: TGCAGCGTTGCGGAGGTGGAGAATTCACCCCTCCACTTT; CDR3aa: CSVAEVENSPLHF
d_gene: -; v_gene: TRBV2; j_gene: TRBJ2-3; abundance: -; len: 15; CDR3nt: TGTGCCAGCAGCGCATTAAGACAGGGAGGAGATACGCAGTATTTT; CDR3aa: CASSALRQGGDTQYF
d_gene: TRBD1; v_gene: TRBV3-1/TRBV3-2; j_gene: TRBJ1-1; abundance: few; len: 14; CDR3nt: TGTGCCAGCAGCCATGGACAGGTGAACACTGAAGCTTTCTTT; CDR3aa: CASSHGQVNTEAFF
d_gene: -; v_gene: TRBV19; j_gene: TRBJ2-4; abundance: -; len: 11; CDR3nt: TGTGCCAGTAGTATCGGGAACATTCAGTACTTC; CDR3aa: CASSIGNIQYF
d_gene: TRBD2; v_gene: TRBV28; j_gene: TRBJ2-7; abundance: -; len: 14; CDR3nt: TGTGCCAGCACCTCTAGCGGGAGGGCCTACGAGCAGTACTTC; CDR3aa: CASTSSGRAYEQYF
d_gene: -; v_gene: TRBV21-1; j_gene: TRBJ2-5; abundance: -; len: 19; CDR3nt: TGTGCCAGCAGCGTGGGGGCCCTTAGACTAGCGGGGATCCAAGAGACCCAGTACTTC; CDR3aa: CASSVGALRLAGIQETQYF
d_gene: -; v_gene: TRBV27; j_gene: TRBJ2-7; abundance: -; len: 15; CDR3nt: TGTGCCAGCAGTTTACTGCAGGGGAGAAAGGACGAGCAGTACTTC; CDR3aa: CASSLLQGRKDEQYF
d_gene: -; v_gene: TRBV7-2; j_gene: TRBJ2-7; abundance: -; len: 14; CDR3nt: TGTGCCAGCAGCTTAGCAGCGCAACCCTACGAGCAGTACTTC; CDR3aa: CASSLAAQPYEQYF
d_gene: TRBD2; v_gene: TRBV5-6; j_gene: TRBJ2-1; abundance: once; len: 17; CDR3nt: TGTGCCAGCAGCTTGGCGCGGATTAGCGGGAGGGCAGGTGAGCAGTTCTTC; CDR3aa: CASSLARISGRAGEQFF
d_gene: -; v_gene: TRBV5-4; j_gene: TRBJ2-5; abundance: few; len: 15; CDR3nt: TGTGCCAGCAGCTTAGGGTGGCAGGGCAAAGAGACCCAGTACTTC; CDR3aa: CASSLGWQGKETQYF
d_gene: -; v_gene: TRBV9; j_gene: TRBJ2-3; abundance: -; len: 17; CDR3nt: TGTGCCAGCAGCGTAGAGTCTAGCAGTTTTGGTACAGATACGCAGTATTTT; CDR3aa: CASSVESSSFGTDTQYF
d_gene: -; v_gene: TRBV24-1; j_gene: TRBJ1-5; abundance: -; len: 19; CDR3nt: TGTGCCACCAGGGTCCGTAAAGTACCCTCAGAGAGGAGCAATCAGCCCCAGCATTTT; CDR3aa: CATRVRKVPSERSNQPQHF
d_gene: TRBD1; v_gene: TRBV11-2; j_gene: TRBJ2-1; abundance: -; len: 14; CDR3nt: TGTGCCAGCAGCGCCGGACAGGGGTCGGGTGAGCAGTTCTTC; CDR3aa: CASSAGQGSGEQFF
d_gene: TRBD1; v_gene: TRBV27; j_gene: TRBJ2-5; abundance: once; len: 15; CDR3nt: TGTGCCAGCAGTTCGTCAGGACAGGGGTCGGGGACCCAGTACTTC; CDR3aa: CASSSSGQGSGTQYF
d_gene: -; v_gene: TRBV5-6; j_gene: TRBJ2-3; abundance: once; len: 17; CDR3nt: TGTGCCAGCAGCTTGGACAAACGAGGAAGAAACACAGATACGCAGTATTTT; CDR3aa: CASSLDKRGRNTDTQYF
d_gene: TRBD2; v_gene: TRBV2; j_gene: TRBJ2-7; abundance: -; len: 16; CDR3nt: TGTGCCAGCACTGGCCAGTCGGCGGGAGGACCCTACGAGCAGTACTTC; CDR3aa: CASTGQSAGGPYEQYF